The next 20 T cell receptor beta chains were all read from a single sample in a study of tumor-infiltrating lymphocytes in oesophageal squamous cell carcinoma. One entry per CDR3 protein results from TCRdb running MiXCR on the PCR reads. The sample lists almost 20,000 distinct CDR3 sequences, around 43% seen once, with 6.8% in the top ten. Sequencing was carried out using blood. These receptors originate from a male donor with esophageal squamous cell carcinoma.

This clonotype showed up many times. This chain links TRBV5-5 with TRBJ1-1, with D possibly being TRBD1 (6 bases). CDR1 and CDR2 (germline): SGHKS, YYEKEE (reference sequence). This CDR3 is 14 amino acids long. V lost 2 bases, J lost 7 bases, and 15 bases lay in between. CDR3 amino acids: CASSLLGASGEAFF. In DNA form, the CDR3 reads TGTGCCAGCAGCTTACTGGGGGCCTCCGGTGAAGCTTTCTTT.

On this clonotype: The germline gene is not matched at one end of the junction; a read error may be the cause. The chain is built from TRBV7-9 and TRBJ2-4; the D gene is possibly TRBD2 (5 bases). This CDR3 has 15 amino acids. Germline values: CDR1 SEHNR, CDR2 FQNEAQ (reference sequence). CDR3 protein: CASSLDGTNTGELYF. CDR3 DNA: TGTGCTAGCAGCTTGGACGGAACGAACACCGGGGAGCTGTACTTC.

The gene calls are TRBV12-3 or TRBV12-4 and TRBJ1-1; no clear D gene. The CDR3 extends over 13 amino acids. V lost 0 bases and J lost 7, with 9 bases in between. The CDR3 sequence is CASSLAGRGEAFF. The CDR3 DNA follows: TGTGCCAGCAGTTTAGCTGGGCGAGGTGAAGCTTTCTTT.

This clonotype has at least ten counts. In DNA, the CDR3 is TGTGCCAGCAGCCGACAGGTCACCGGGGAGCTGTTTTTT. Translation: CASSRQVTGELFF. V gene TRBV6-1 combines with J gene TRBJ2-2; D may be TRBD1 (6 bases). Trimming took 6 bases from V and 4 from J, leaving 9 bases between them. This CDR3 has 13 residues. Looked up from germline, CDR1 is MNHNS and CDR2 is SASEGT.

By sample fraction, this clonotype is medium-sized. The chain employs TRBV28 and TRBJ1-2, with TRBD1 as a possible D gene (6 bases). Between the trimmed V and J ends, which lost 5 bases and 2 bases, there was a span of 9 bases. Germline CDR1 reads MDHEN; CDR2 reads SYDVKM. The CDR3 length is 13 residues. CDR3 in DNA: TGTGCCAGCAGTCGCGGACAGAACTATGGCTACACCTTC. It translates to CASSRGQNYGYTF.

The CDR3 spells CASVPGQGGDTQYF. For the CDR3, the DNA is TGTGCCAGCGTCCCCGGACAGGGGGGGGATACGCAGTATTTT. This rearrangement joins TRBV6-2 or TRBV6-3 to TRBJ2-3, with TRBD1 matching over 10 bases. CDR3 length: 14 residues. Trimming took 8 bases from V and 6 from J; bases not matched to a gene: 8. Germline-derived CDR1 and CDR2 are MNHEY and SVGEGT.

V is TRBV7-2 and J is TRBJ2-7, with 7 bases matching TRBD2. The J call is doubtful: the DNA matches TRBJ2-1 better. The CDR3 spans 17 residues. Looked up from germline, CDR1 is SGHTA and CDR2 is FQGNSA. CDR3 coding DNA: TGTGCCAGCAGCTCAACCCGAGGAGTGCTAGCGGACAATGAGCAGTTCTTC. It specifies CASSSTRGVLADNEQFF.

The chain carries TRBV16 and TRBJ2-1, with no clear D. The tail of the sequence fits TRBJ2-7 better, so the J call may be wrong. The CDR3 is 13 amino acids. CDR1 and CDR2 from the germline V gene are KGHSY and FQNENV. CDR3 in DNA: TGTGCCAGCAGCCAAACAGACTCCTACGAGCAGTACTTC. This encodes CASSQTDSYEQYF.

In the case of this clonotype: A much bigger clone sits one base away, suggesting this may be a read error. V gene TRBV2 combines with J gene TRBJ1-1; a possible D gene is TRBD1 (5 bases). Germline assignment: CDR1 SNHLY and CDR2 FYNNEI. The CDR3 totals 13 residues. CDR3 nucleotide sequence: TGTGCCAGCAGGGAACAGGAGAACACTGAAACTTTCTTT. Its translation is CASREQENTETFF.

This clonotype was observed many times. This chain joins TRBV28 and TRBJ1-5; TRBD1 aligns across 9 bases. V lost 6 bases, J lost 7 bases, and 7 bases stayed unmatched. The CDR3 totals 14 residues. CDR1 and CDR2 (germline): MDHEN, SYDVKM. CDR3 in DNA: TGTGCCAGCAGCACCGGGACAGGGATCCAGCCCCAGCATTTT. This sequence encodes CASSTGTGIQPQHF.

The chain carries TRBV7-3 and TRBJ2-6; D is undetermined. The CDR3 is made up of 15 amino acids. V lost 2 bases to trimming and J lost 0 bases, with 5 bases between them. Germline values: CDR1 SGHTA, CDR2 FQGTGA. CDR3 nucleotide sequence: TGTGCCAGCAGCTTAGATCACTCTGGGGCCAACGTCCTGACTTTC. Amino acids: CASSLDHSGANVLTF. Full variable domain (outside the CDR3, taken from reference TRBV7-3 and TRBJ2-6): GAGVSQTPSNKVTEKGKYVELRCDPISGHTALYWYRQSLGQGPEFLIYFQGTGAADDSGLPNDRFFAVRPEGSVSTLKIQRTERGDSAVYLCASSLDHSGANVLTFGAGSRLTVL.

The chain combines TRBV3-1 with TRBJ2-1, with D perhaps TRBD2 (6 bases). From germline, CDR1 is LGHDT and CDR2 YNNKEL (reference sequence). The V and J ends lost 4 bases and 8 bases respectively, with 15 bases between them. This CDR3 spans 14 amino acids. The chain's CDR3 is CASSPGASGDEQFF. CDR3 in DNA: TGTGCCAGCAGCCCGGGTGCCTCGGGAGATGAGCAGTTCTTC.

This chain uses TRBV6-1 with TRBJ2-6; D is unclear. The J call is uncertain, as TRBJ2-7 better fits the DNA end. Germline V CDR1 and CDR2: MNHNS, SASEGT. There are 12 residues in the CDR3. This chain's CDR3 is CASSEIPYEQYF. CDR3 coding DNA: TGTGCCAGCAGTGAAATCCCCTACGAGCAGTACTTC.

In this sample, this clonotype turned up a few times. This chain connects TRBV7-6 to TRBJ2-3; a possible D gene is TRBD2 (6 bases). V lost 0 bases and J 3 bases, leaving 10 bases between the germline ends. This CDR3 region has 15 residues. From germline, CDR1 is SGHVS and CDR2 FNYEAQ. The CDR3 here is CASSLAGGSTDTQYF. As DNA, the CDR3 is TGTGCCAGCAGCTTAGCGGGAGGAAGTACAGATACGCAGTATTTT.

This clonotype was detected ten times or more. This rearrangement joins TRBV5-6 to TRBJ1-6; 10 nucleotides match TRBD1. V gave up 3 bases and J gave up 4 bases; unmatched junction bases: 4. This CDR3 is built from 16 residues. Germline V gives CDR1 SGHDT, CDR2 YYEEEE. The CDR3 loop reads CASSSDRGRYNSPLHF. For the CDR3, the DNA is TGTGCCAGCAGCTCGGACAGGGGGAGGTATAATTCACCCCTCCACTTT.

This clonotype came up a few times. Since no conserved phenylalanine or tryptophan closes the CDR3, a read error is the likely cause. The DNA is omitted, as the CDR3 cannot be located on it reliably, and the CDR3 follows TCRdb's listing. The chain carries TRBV7-4 and TRBJ2-3; no check of the table's D call, TRBD1, against the DNA was made. Termini included, the CDR3 measures 16 amino acids. Germline V lookup: CDR1 SGHVT, CDR2 SQSDAQ. The CDR3: CASSPDRRSMATPSVR.

The chain joins TRBV10-2 to TRBJ1-5; D unclear. V was shortened by 4 bases and J by 3 bases, with 7 bases between the two germline ends. The CDR3 extends over 13 amino acids. The V gene's germline CDR1 is WSHSY and CDR2 SAAADI. The CDR3 loop is CASSGRNNQPQHF. The CDR3 DNA sequence: TGCGCCAGCAGTGGACGGAACAATCAGCCCCAGCATTTT.

The CDR3 DNA follows: TGTGCCAGCAGCTTAGGGTACGGGGAAGAGACCCAGTACTTC. This encodes CASSLGYGEETQYF. The chain links TRBV7-9 to TRBJ2-5; D might be TRBD2 (5 bases). V lost 1 base and J 3 bases, leaving 9 bases between the germline ends. The CDR3 sequence is 14 residues long. The germline gives CDR1 SEHNR, CDR2 FQNEAQ (reference sequence).

This clonotype has at least ten counts. This may be a read error, as it is one base from a much larger clone. The J gene is TRBJ2-3, the V gene TRBV6-1; 9 positions match TRBD2. The CDR3 covers 16 residues. Germline V CDR1 and CDR2: MNHNS, SASEGT. J gave up 14 bases and V 5 bases, and 20 bases lay outside the gene matches. CDR3 amino acids: CASSLESTSGTGELYF. Written as DNA, the CDR3 is TGTGCCAGCAGTCTAGAGTCGACTAGCGGCACCGGGGAGCTGTATTTT.

This clonotype was detected many times. V gene TRBV24-1 combines with J gene TRBJ2-2, with 8 nucleotides matching TRBD1. This CDR3 spans 14 amino acids. V lost 3 bases to trimming and J lost 6 bases; unmatched junction nucleotides: 2. The germline V gene has CDR1 KGHDR and CDR2 SFDVKD. CDR3 nucleotide sequence: TGTGCCACCAGTGATATACAGGGGGCCGGGGAGCTGTTTTTT. It is translated as CATSDIQGAGELFF.